This T cell receptor beta chain was profiled in a study of shared clonotypes between healthy human individuals. Study details: For every donor, three CD4 naive, three CD4 memory, two CD8 naive and one CD8 memory plates were used.

Assay used: immunoSEQ multiplex PCR; TCRdb lists only in-frame clones, some missing. The data contain under 2,500,000 clones, almost 96% of them seen just once; the ten biggest clones take up 0.1% to 0.15%. The healthy adult donors were HIV-negative and reported no recent acute infections or vaccinations. The CDR3 loop spans 13 amino acids. V lost 6 bases and J lost 0, with 8 bases in between. The germline V gene has CDR1 LNHDA and CDR2 SQIVND (reference sequence). With regard to this clone: Its antigen is currently unknown.

Study observations and caveats: Generation of non-shared clonotypes was less probable than generation of clonotypes shared by all four donors.

The source material was naive CD4+ T cells sorted from blood. Specified subset: CD45RA+ positively selected. This rearrangement joins TRBV19 to TRBJ2-5; no clear D gene. The receptor was isolated from a man between 18 and 35 years old in good health. The CDR3 DNA reads as TGTGCCAGTAGCCAGGTTGACCAAGAGACCCAGTACTTC. Encoded protein: CASSQVDQETQYF.